This TCR beta chain was profiled in a study of T cell responses to AZD1222 COVID-19 vaccine. On this clone: The antigen is not known.

Study-wide results and caveats: It should be noted that donors were predominantly white British and more often female, and clonal diversity was possibly underestimated. At baseline, seropositivity was found in only a handful of AZD1222 recipients. Rises in breadth and depth of Spike-specific TCRs came after two AZD1222 doses. The study found vaccine-associated CD4 TCRs spanning spike, dominant at 160-218 and 743-854.

The method was immunoSEQ multiplex PCR; TCRdb's version includes in-frame clones alone and lacks a portion of them. The repertoire consists of 150,000 to 180,000 clones, with approximately 87% occurring once and the leading ten covering approximately 5.1%. Germline V gives CDR1 MDHEN, CDR2 SYDVKM. The CDR3 totals 15 residues. J lost 5 bases, V lost 4 bases, and 7 bases had no gene match. Sequenced here: peripheral blood, sampled on day 0 of MenACWY control vaccination. The clonotype was recovered from an adult in good health. The chain uses TRBV28 and TRBJ1-1; 10 bases fit TRBD1. The CDR3 region is CASSSTDRGWTEAFF. CDR3 sequence (DNA): TGTGCCAGCAGTTCAACGGACAGGGGGTGGACTGAAGCTTTCTTT.